Reported below is one T cell receptor (beta chain). Sorted-subset replicate PCRs used around 220 ng DNA, some 31,000 T cell genomes. Sequencing used immunoSEQ multiplex PCR; TCRdb keeps in-frame clones, though not all of them. The table records millions of clones, about 95% of them present only once. The CDR3 sequence is 16 residues long. V gave up 9 bases and J gave up 1 base, with 20 bases separating them. Germline CDR1 reads LNHNV; CDR2 reads YYDKDF (reference sequence). This sample was taken from a study of shared clonotypes between healthy human individuals. For the study at large: CD4 naive cells filled three plates per donor, CD4 memory three, CD8 naive two and CD8 memory one.

The rearrangement links TRBV15 to TRBJ2-3; D might be TRBD2 (6 bases). The TCR sequence derives from a man aged 18 to 30 in good health. Material for sequencing was naive CD4+ T cells sorted from blood. The subset denotes: CD45RA+ positively selected. CDR3 region: CATEWGDVRGTDTQYF. In DNA form, the CDR3 reads TGTGCCACAGAATGGGGGGACGTTCGTGGCACAGATACGCAGTATTTT.